Presented here are 20 T cell receptor beta chains from one specimen sequenced in a study. TCRdb reprocessed the RT-PCR reads with MiXCR, giving one entry per CDR3 protein. The sample has hundreds of thousands of distinct CDR3 sequences; approximately 15% are singletons. Sequenced sample: memory CD4+ T cells from blood. The receptors were gathered from a female donor in good health, serving as a healthy control.

This clonotype was observed many times. The chain is built from TRBV4-1 and TRBJ2-3, with 9 bases aligning to TRBD2. V lost 0 bases and J lost 5; bases outside the gene matches: 9. The CDR3 length is 17 residues. Germline CDR1 is MGHRA and CDR2 is YSYEKL. The CDR3 nucleotides are TGCGCCAGCAGCCAAGAGAGCATAGCGGGAGTAGGAGATACGCAGTATTTT. This encodes CASSQESIAGVGDTQYF.

Worth noting for this clonotype: A much more abundant neighbour one base away suggests this may be a read error. This rearrangement joins TRBV12-3 or TRBV12-4 to TRBJ2-5; possibly TRBD1 for D (5 bases). The CDR3 spans 15 residues. The V end lost 3 bases, the J end lost 1 base, and 12 bases lay between the germline ends. CDR3 region: CASSFPWTSQETQYF. CDR3 sequence (DNA): TGTGCCAGCAGTTTTCCCTGGACAAGCCAAGAGACCCAGTACTTC.

This clonotype was counted between two and nine times. This chain joins TRBV20-1 and TRBJ1-6; 9 bases align to TRBD1. The V gene's germline CDR1 is DFQATT and CDR2 SNEGSKA (reference sequence). Trimming removed 3 bases from V and 12 bases from J; junction bases left unmatched: 6. CDR3 size: 13 residues. This CDR3 reads CSASNTGGLPLHF. DNA of the CDR3: TGCAGTGCTAGTAATACAGGGGGCCTACCCCTCCACTTT.

The chain joins TRBV10-3 to TRBJ2-3; either TRBD1 or TRBD2 may supply D (5 bases each). V shed 6 bases and J shed 0 bases, with 7 bases lying between them. CDR3 length: 13 amino acids. Germline CDR1 is ENHRY and CDR2 is SYGVKD. DNA of the CDR3: TGTGCCATCAGCCGGGACAGCACAGATACGCAGTATTTT. The encoded protein is CAISRDSTDTQYF.

The V call is TRBV11-3, the J call TRBJ2-2, with TRBD1 as a possible D gene (5 bases). V was shortened by 5 bases and J by 4 bases, with 11 bases between the two germline ends. CDR3 size: 14 residues. Per the germline V gene, CDR1 is SGHNT and CDR2 is YENEEA. CDR3 amino acids: CASSHDRGTGELFF. The DNA of the CDR3 is TGTGCCAGCAGCCACGATAGGGGCACCGGGGAGCTGTTTTTT.

This clonotype was counted a few times. The genes are TRBV28 and TRBJ1-1, with 8 bases aligning to TRBD1. CDR1 MDHEN and CDR2 SYDVKM come from the germline V gene. This CDR3 contains 15 residues. With V trimmed by 5 bases and J by 1 base, 6 bases remained unmatched. The CDR3 region is CASSTAGGGNTEAFF. The CDR3 DNA reads as TGTGCCAGCAGTACAGCAGGGGGCGGGAACACTGAAGCTTTCTTT.

This chain's CDR3 is CASSPQARADTQYF. The DNA of the CDR3 is TGCGCCAGCAGCCCTCAGGCCCGTGCCGATACGCAGTATTTT. The V call is TRBV4-3, the J call TRBJ2-3; no definite D call. Per germline, CDR1 LGHNA and CDR2 YSLEER. The CDR3 has 14 amino acids. Trimming cost V 4 bases and J 6 bases, with 14 bases left between them.

This clonotype was seen more than once but under ten times. The V gene is TRBV12-3 or TRBV12-4, the J gene TRBJ1-4; possible D gene TRBD1, 5 bases. V lost 5 bases to trimming and J lost 14 bases, with 15 bases between them. This CDR3 has 12 residues. CDR3: CASSVNGGTLFF. The DNA for the CDR3 is TGTGCCAGCAGTGTCAACGGCGGGACGCTGTTTTTT.

In this sample, this clonotype turned up a few times. The CDR3 sequence: CASSMGGNTQYF. Written as DNA, the CDR3 is TGTGCCAGTAGTATGGGCGGCAATACGCAGTATTTT. The rearrangement joins TRBV19 to TRBJ2-3; D gene unclear. This CDR3 is 12 amino acids long. The germline CDR1 and CDR2 sequences are LNHDA and SQIVND (reference sequence). V lost 3 bases and J 7 bases, leaving 8 bases between the germline ends.

V is TRBV7-3 and J is TRBJ1-3, with 7 bases that match TRBD1. Germline CDR1 SGHTA, CDR2 FQGTGA. The CDR3 totals 16 residues. V lost 2 bases and J lost 4; bases outside the gene matches: 8. CDR3 nucleotides: TGTGCCAGCAGCTTAGGGGGCAGGGGGAACGGAAACACCATATATTTT. Translating gives CASSLGGRGNGNTIYF.

The chain joins TRBV20-1 to TRBJ2-2; D could derive from TRBD1 or TRBD2 (5 bases each). Germline CDR1 reads DFQATT; CDR2 reads SNEGSKA (reference sequence). Trimming cost V 2 bases and J 3 bases, with 13 bases left between them. There are 15 residues in the CDR3. CDR3: CSARPGTSDTGELFF. The CDR3 bases are TGCAGTGCTAGACCCGGGACCTCGGACACCGGGGAGCTGTTTTTT.

The chain employs TRBV18 and TRBJ1-5; a weak D match, TRBD1 (6 bases). Germline CDR1 and CDR2: KGHSH and LQKENI. Trimming left V 4 bases short and J 7 bases short, with 14 bases between. CDR3 length equals 14 residues. CDR3 protein: CASSQRAGDQPQHF. The CDR3 DNA is TGTGCCAGCTCACAACGGGCAGGGGACCAGCCCCAGCATTTT.

The genes are TRBV12-3 or TRBV12-4 and TRBJ2-1; 7 positions agree with TRBD1. The CDR3 consists of 15 residues. V lost 5 bases, J lost 4 bases, and 8 bases stayed unmatched. DNA for the CDR3: TGTGCCAGCAGTCTATACGGACAGGCTTACAATGAGCAGTTCTTC. Encoded protein: CASSLYGQAYNEQFF.

The V call is TRBV7-2, the J call TRBJ2-7, with D perhaps TRBD1 (7 bases). V was shortened by 11 bases and J by 6 bases, with 20 bases between the two germline ends. The V gene's germline CDR1 is SGHTA and CDR2 FQGNSA. The CDR3 consists of 13 residues. CDR3 DNA sequence: TGTGCCTCAGCAAAAAGACAGGGAGGCGAGCAGTACTTC. Protein product: CASAKRQGGEQYF.

This sequence joins TRBV20-1 and TRBJ2-2; D uncertain. Germline CDR1 reads DFQATT; CDR2 reads SNEGSKA (reference sequence). V dropped 0 bases and J dropped 6 bases, with 11 bases sitting between them. The CDR3 runs to 14 residues. The DNA for the CDR3 is TGCAGTGCTAGAGATACGGCGCCCCCCGGGGAGCTGTTTTTT. Amino acids: CSARDTAPPGELFF.

The chain recombines TRBV10-3 with TRBJ2-1; 11 bases match TRBD2. The CDR3 runs to 16 residues. The J segment lost 4 bases and the V segment lost 6 bases, leaving 8 bases of the junction unmatched. Germline V gene data show CDR1 as ENHRY and CDR2 as SYGVKD. This CDR3 reads CAIRTGTSGLYNEQFF. CDR3 bases: TGTGCCATCAGGACCGGGACTAGCGGCCTATACAATGAGCAGTTCTTC.

This rearrangement joins TRBV20-1 to TRBJ2-6; a weak D match, TRBD1 (5 bases). Germline-derived CDR1 and CDR2 are DFQATT and SNEGSKA (reference sequence). The V end was cut by 3 bases, the J end by 0 bases, with 9 bases between. CDR3 size: 15 residues. The CDR3 protein is CSASPGLSGANVLTF. The CDR3 region has the DNA TGCAGTGCTAGTCCAGGGCTCTCTGGGGCCAACGTCCTGACTTTC.

The CDR3 is CASSTGSGSGSTDTQYF. The CDR3 DNA sequence: TGTGCCAGCAGCACGGGTTCTGGGAGCGGGAGCACAGATACGCAGTATTTT. This chain connects TRBV7-9 to TRBJ2-3, with D perhaps matching TRBD2 (6 bases). Germline CDR1 is SEHNR and CDR2 is FQNEAQ (reference sequence). This CDR3 contains 17 residues. V lost 5 bases and J lost 0, with 18 bases in between. The full variable domain, completed using reference TRBV7-9 and TRBJ2-3, is DTGVSQNPRHKITKRGQNVTFRCDPISEHNRLYWYRQTLGQGPEFLTYFQNEAQLEKSRLLSDRFSAERPKGSFSTLEIQRTEQGDSAMYLCASSTGSGSGSTDTQYFGPGTRLTVL.

This clonotype was seen a handful of times. The V call is TRBV11-2, the J call TRBJ2-7; TRBD1 might be the D (6 bases). CDR1 is SGHAT and CDR2 is FQNNGV in the germline V gene. The CDR3 spans 14 residues. V was cut by 5 bases and J by 2 bases, with 13 bases left in between. The CDR3 region is CASSKRTAAYEQYF. In DNA, the CDR3 is TGTGCCAGCAGCAAACGGACAGCTGCCTACGAGCAGTACTTC.

The rearrangement joins TRBV12-3 or TRBV12-4 to TRBJ1-2, with TRBD1 matching over 8 bases. The CDR3 length is 15 residues. The junction had 10 bases not matched to a gene; V was cut back by 6 bases and J by 4 bases. In DNA form, the CDR3 reads TGTGCCAGCAGGGTATCGACAGGGGCCCCCTATGGCTACACCTTC. It is translated as CASRVSTGAPYGYTF.